This T cell receptor beta chain was identified during a study of response to subunit inactivated influenza vaccine. The CDR3 contains 13 residues. The V and J ends lost 5 bases and 3 bases respectively, with 10 bases between them. Germline CDR1 SEHNR, CDR2 FQNEAQ (reference sequence). TCRdb reprocessed the RT-PCR reads via MiXCR and lists one record per CDR3 protein. The sample lists about 530,000 distinct CDR3 sequences, 10% to 15% occurring once. The clonotype originates from a man aged 50-60 years who received an inactivated influenza vaccine. The chain is built from TRBV7-9 and TRBJ1-1, with a tentative D call TRBD1 (5 bases). Sequencing was performed on PBMCs from blood, taken 45 days after vaccination. CDR3 residues: CASSHGQYTEAFF. DNA for the CDR3: TGTGCCAGCAGCCACGGACAATACACTGAAGCTTTCTTT. Complete variable domain (other parts from reference TRBV7-9 and TRBJ1-1): DTGVSQNPRHKITKRGQNVTFRCDPISEHNRLYWYRQTLGQGPEFLTYFQNEAQLEKSRLLSDRFSAERPKGSFSTLEIQRTEQGDSAMYLCASSHGQYTEAFFGQGTRLTVV.